Shown below are 27 T cell receptor beta chains from a single sample sequenced in a study of vaccination and CD4 T cells after COVID-19 (dated by TCRdb to the early 2020s). The sample's treatment or condition, from its label and the paper: roughly 10-day PBMC culture with coronavirus spike peptide pools or control peptides (ViraFEST assay). CD4+ T cells from unexposed donors were collected before the COVID-19 pandemic (2011-2018). No antigen has been identified for these receptors. Library method: PCR. Sequencing was performed on an Illumina iSeq 100. At the Johns Hopkins FTIC core, DNA from the cultured CD4+ T cells underwent TCR sequencing with the Oncomine TCR Beta short-read assay. TCRdb reprocessing: public reads trimmed at Q25 with fastp, clones called with MiXCR, in-frame beta chains kept. Every entry covers one CDR3 protein and lists the most common genes and DNA from its rows. The sample table records around 8,000 distinct CDR3 sequences; roughly 52% of these occur just once. The ten largest make up about 18% of the sample.

Sequenced material: CD4+ T cells from blood, cultured in vitro. The receptors were gathered from a human donor in good health.

In this sample, this clonotype turned up a few times. The chain links TRBV6-1 to TRBJ1-1; D possibly corresponds to TRBD1 (6 bases). V lost 0 bases, J lost 7 bases, and 9 bases lay in between. This CDR3 is 13 amino acids long. CDR1 is MNHNS, CDR2 SASEGT, per germline. CDR3 region: CASSEARGIEAFF. CDR3 in DNA: TGTGCCAGCAGTGAAGCCAGGGGAATTGAAGCTTTCTTT.

A few counts support this clonotype. This chain joins TRBV20-1 and TRBJ2-2; TRBD1 might be the D (7 bases). CDR3 size: 15 residues. Germline CDR1 reads DFQATT; CDR2 reads SNEGSKA (reference sequence). V gave up 2 bases and J gave up 4 bases, with 14 bases separating them. CDR3 protein: CSARRGGGSTGELFF. CDR3 in DNA: TGCAGTGCTAGACGAGGAGGGGGCAGCACCGGGGAGCTGTTTTTT.

This chain links TRBV6-1 with TRBJ1-2; D is possibly TRBD1 (5 bases). V was pared by 5 bases and J by 4 bases, with 17 bases between. The CDR3 covers 15 residues. Germline lookup yields CDR1 MNHNS and CDR2 SASEGT. CDR3 in DNA: TGTGCCAGCAGTCTAAGGGGAGCGGCGAGCTATGGCTACACCTTC. It is translated as CASSLRGAASYGYTF.

This clonotype was picked up a small number of times. The chain is built from TRBV14 and TRBJ2-1, with D possibly being TRBD1 or TRBD2 (5 bases each). The J call is in doubt because the DNA end fits TRBJ2-7 better. This CDR3 is 14 amino acids long. CDR1 and CDR2 (germline): SGHDN, FVKESK. The CDR3 DNA follows: TGTGCCAGCAGTCTGGGACGGACCTCCTACGAGCAGTACTTC. Its protein is CASSLGRTSYEQYF.

The chain combines TRBV6-5 with TRBJ2-7, with 16 positions matching TRBD2. This CDR3 is built from 17 residues. V shed 4 bases, J shed 6 bases, and the junction held 9 bases outside the gene matches. Germline V gene data show CDR1 as MNHEY and CDR2 as SVGAGI. In nucleotides, the CDR3 is TGTGCCAGCAGTTGGGGACTAGCGGGAGGGCCCTCCGGCGAGCAGTACTTC. This gives the protein CASSWGLAGGPSGEQYF.

The chain carries TRBV28 and TRBJ1-2, with 7 positions matching TRBD1. The CDR3 is 14 residues long. Germline lookup yields CDR1 MDHEN and CDR2 SYDVKM. V lost 6 bases, J lost 6 bases, and 10 bases stayed unmatched. The CDR3 coding sequence is TGTGCCAGCAGGGATCTCGGGACAGTGAATGGCTACACCTTC. Its protein product is CASRDLGTVNGYTF.

This sequence joins TRBV6-2 or TRBV6-3 and TRBJ1-2; the D gene is possibly TRBD1 (5 bases). The CDR3 sequence is 16 residues long. Trimming cost V 5 bases and J 8 bases, with 24 bases left between them. Germline V CDR1 and CDR2: MNHEY, SVGEGT. The chain's CDR3 is CASSRQSGFSLQGYTF. CDR3 sequence (DNA): TGTGCCAGCAGTAGACAGTCTGGTTTTTCACTACAAGGCTACACCTTC.

The chain joins TRBV20-1 to TRBJ1-2; D is ambiguous. CDR1 DFQATT and CDR2 SNEGSKA come from the germline V gene (reference sequence). The V gene lost 0 bases and the J gene lost 3 bases, with 5 bases spanning the gap. The CDR3 runs to 12 residues. DNA of the CDR3: TGCAGTGCTAGAGACAGGTACTATGGCTACACCTTC. Its protein product is CSARDRYYGYTF.

The chain carries TRBV11-2 and TRBJ2-7, with D perhaps TRBD2 (5 bases). Per the germline V gene, CDR1 is SGHAT and CDR2 is FQNNGV. Trimming left V 5 bases short and J 2 bases short, with 16 bases between. The CDR3 covers 15 residues. Here the CDR3 DNA reads TGTGCCAGCAGCGGGCCCGCGGGCCCGGCCTACGAGCAGTACTTC. It codes for CASSGPAGPAYEQYF.

This clonotype was seen a handful of times. The chain links TRBV7-9 to TRBJ1-6; 7 positions agree with TRBD1. CDR3 length: 15 residues. From germline, CDR1 is SEHNR and CDR2 FQNEAQ (reference sequence). J lost 5 bases, V lost 6 bases, and 7 bases had no gene match. The CDR3 protein is CASRRGGFDNSPLHF. In nucleotides, the CDR3 is TGTGCCAGCAGGCGAGGGGGCTTCGATAATTCACCCCTCCACTTT.

The genes are TRBV6-2 or TRBV6-3 and TRBJ2-1; D remains ambiguous. V was cut by 5 bases and J by 2 bases, with 7 bases left in between. There are 13 residues in the CDR3. Germline lookup yields CDR1 MNHEY and CDR2 SVGEGT. The CDR3: CASSVVTYNEQFF. The CDR3 DNA reads as TGTGCCAGCAGTGTGGTCACCTACAATGAGCAGTTCTTC.

This clonotype was counted between two and nine times. The chain links TRBV7-8 to TRBJ2-2; 9 bases fit TRBD1. Per germline, CDR1 SGHVS and CDR2 FQNEAQ. V lost 6 bases to trimming and J lost 6 bases; unmatched junction nucleotides: 14. This CDR3 spans 17 amino acids. The CDR3 is CASRGDRDRVLAGELFF. Written as DNA, the CDR3 is TGTGCCAGCAGGGGAGACCGGGACAGGGTCTTGGCCGGGGAGCTGTTTTTT.

The chain uses TRBV12-3 or TRBV12-4 and TRBJ2-5, with 9 bases matching TRBD1. This CDR3 has 17 amino acids. The V segment lost 4 bases and the J segment 4 bases; nucleotides outside the gene matches: 13. CDR3 coding DNA: TGTGCCAGCAGTTCCCTTAATCGGGACAGGGTAGTAGAGACCCAGTACTTC. This translates into CASSSLNRDRVVETQYF.

The rearrangement uses TRBV12-3 or TRBV12-4 and TRBJ2-7; 11 nucleotides align to TRBD2. After removal of 6 bases from V and 0 bases from J, the junction contained 4 bases not matched to a gene. The CDR3 has 15 amino acids. CDR3 DNA sequence: TGTGCCAGCAGCCGTACTAGCGGGGGCTCCTACGAGCAGTACTTC. Protein sequence: CASSRTSGGSYEQYF.

The V and J genes are TRBV6-1 and TRBJ2-7; 11 nucleotides line up with TRBD1. CDR3 size: 15 residues. Losses at the gene ends were 2 bases for V and 5 bases for J; bases not matched to a gene: 5. The germline V gene has CDR1 MNHNS and CDR2 SASEGT. CDR3 in amino acids: CASSESGTGGHEQYF. As DNA, the CDR3 is TGTGCCAGCAGTGAAAGTGGGACAGGGGGGCACGAGCAGTACTTC.

The chain employs TRBV25-1 and TRBJ2-1; D perhaps matches TRBD2 (6 bases). Per germline, CDR1 MGHDK and CDR2 SYGVNS. The CDR3 length is 14 residues. With 4 bases removed from V and 0 bases from J, the gap between germline ends came to 7 bases. CDR3 nucleotide sequence: TGTGCCAGCAGTGTGGGGGGCTCCTACAATGAGCAGTTCTTC. Its protein product is CASSVGGSYNEQFF.

V is TRBV29-1 and J is TRBJ1-3; D uncertain. The germline V and J ends were trimmed by 7 bases and 2 bases, with 15 bases remaining between them. The germline V gene encodes CDR1 SQVTM and CDR2 ANQGSEA. This CDR3 is 14 amino acids long. CDR3 DNA sequence: TGCAGCGCTAGAACCGATGCCGCTGGAAACACCATATATTTT. Translating gives CSARTDAAGNTIYF.

The chain employs TRBV29-1 and TRBJ2-1; 7 bases fit TRBD2. Germline lookup yields CDR1 SQVTM and CDR2 ANQGSEA. Germline trimming cut 4 bases from V and 0 bases from J; bases unmatched to any gene: 3. The CDR3 sequence is 14 residues long. The CDR3 here is CSVVGGSSYNEQFF. The CDR3 nucleotides are TGCAGCGTTGTTGGCGGGAGCTCCTACAATGAGCAGTTCTTC.

This clonotype was counted only a few times. The gene calls are TRBV2 and TRBJ1-5; D is ambiguous. The germline V gene encodes CDR1 SNHLY and CDR2 FYNNEI. V shed 9 bases and J shed 5 bases, with 14 bases lying between them. The CDR3 is made up of 13 amino acids. The CDR3 is CARSMGRDQPQHF. The CDR3 bases are TGTGCCAGGAGCATGGGGAGGGATCAGCCCCAGCATTTT.

There are a few counts of this clonotype. The rearrangement uses TRBV6-1 and TRBJ2-1; D call uncertain. This CDR3 has 14 residues. The germline V gene encodes CDR1 MNHNS and CDR2 SASEGT. V was shortened by 8 bases and J by 0 bases, with 11 bases between the two germline ends. Here the CDR3 reads CASQGRSSYNEQFF. CDR3 nucleotides: TGTGCCAGCCAAGGCCGCAGCTCCTACAATGAGCAGTTCTTC.

CDR3: CSASDSSLTDTQYF. CDR3 nucleotides: TGCAGTGCTAGCGATAGCTCTCTCACAGATACGCAGTATTTT. The chain uses TRBV20-1 and TRBJ2-3; D uncertain. V gave up 3 bases and J gave up 2 bases, with 12 bases separating them. The CDR3 contains 14 residues. Germline CDR1 DFQATT, CDR2 SNEGSKA (reference sequence).

The V call is TRBV11-2, the J call TRBJ1-5, with 7 bases identical to TRBD1. Germline lookup yields CDR1 SGHAT and CDR2 FQNNGV. The length of the CDR3 is 15 residues. V shed 4 bases, J shed 1 base, and the junction held 4 bases outside the gene matches. CDR3 residues: CASSSLTGSNQPQHF. In nucleotides, the CDR3 is TGTGCCAGCAGCTCGTTGACAGGGAGCAATCAGCCCCAGCATTTT.

The chain carries TRBV30 and TRBJ1-5; D possibly corresponds to TRBD1 (6 bases). Trimming left V 2 bases short and J 6 bases short, with 20 bases between. The CDR3 runs 16 residues. From germline, CDR1 is GTSNPN and CDR2 SVGIG (reference sequence). The DNA of the CDR3 is TGTGCCTGGAGTCCAACCAGGAGGGGGGCCGGTCAGCCCCAGCATTTT. Protein sequence: CAWSPTRRGAGQPQHF.

A few counts support this clonotype. The rearrangement uses TRBV7-9 and TRBJ1-3, with unresolved D. The CDR3 totals 14 residues. Trimming left V 5 bases short and J 2 bases short, with 10 bases between. Germline assignment: CDR1 SEHNR and CDR2 FQNEAQ (reference sequence). The CDR3 here is CASSKVGTGNTIYF. In nucleotides, the CDR3 is TGTGCCAGCAGCAAAGTGGGCACTGGAAACACCATATATTTT.

This chain links TRBV7-6 with TRBJ2-3; no firm D call. CDR1 and CDR2 from the germline V gene are SGHVS and FNYEAQ. CDR3 length: 13 residues. The germline V and J ends were trimmed by 2 bases and 4 bases, with 7 bases remaining between them. CDR3 residues: CASSLSPPDTQYF. In DNA, the CDR3 is TGTGCCAGCAGCTTAAGCCCCCCAGATACGCAGTATTTT.

This clonotype was counted only a few times. The chain employs TRBV4-3 and TRBJ2-3, with D tentatively TRBD2 (6 bases). V lost 1 base to trimming and J lost 3 bases, with 11 bases between them. CDR1 and CDR2 from the germline V gene are LGHNA and YSLEER. The CDR3 contains 15 residues. The CDR3 region has the DNA TGCGCCAGCAGCCAAGGGAAGGCGGGGACAGATACGCAGTATTTT. This gives the protein CASSQGKAGTDTQYF.

This chain links TRBV6-2 or TRBV6-3 with TRBJ1-6; the D is unclear. The germline gives CDR1 MNHEY, CDR2 SVGEGT. The CDR3 spans 12 residues. V was shortened by 0 bases and J by 10 bases, with 4 bases between the two germline ends. The CDR3 is CASSYSRSPLHF. The CDR3, as DNA: TGTGCCAGCAGTTACTCGCGATCACCCCTCCACTTT.